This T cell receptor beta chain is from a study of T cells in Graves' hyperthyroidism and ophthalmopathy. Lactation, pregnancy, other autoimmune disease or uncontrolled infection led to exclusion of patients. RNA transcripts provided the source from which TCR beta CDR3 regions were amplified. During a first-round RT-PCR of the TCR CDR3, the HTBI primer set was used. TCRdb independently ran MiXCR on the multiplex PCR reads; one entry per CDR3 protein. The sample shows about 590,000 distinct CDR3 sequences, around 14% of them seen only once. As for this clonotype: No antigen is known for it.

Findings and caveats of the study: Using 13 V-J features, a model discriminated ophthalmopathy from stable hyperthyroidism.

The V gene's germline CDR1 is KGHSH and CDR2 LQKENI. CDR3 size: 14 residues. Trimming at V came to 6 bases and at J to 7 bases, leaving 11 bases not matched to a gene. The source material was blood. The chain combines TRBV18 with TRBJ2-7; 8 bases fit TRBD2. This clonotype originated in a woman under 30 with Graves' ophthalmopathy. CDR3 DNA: TGTGCCAGCTCCGCTTCTCGGGAGGGGAGAGAGCAGTACTTC. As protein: CASSASREGREQYF.